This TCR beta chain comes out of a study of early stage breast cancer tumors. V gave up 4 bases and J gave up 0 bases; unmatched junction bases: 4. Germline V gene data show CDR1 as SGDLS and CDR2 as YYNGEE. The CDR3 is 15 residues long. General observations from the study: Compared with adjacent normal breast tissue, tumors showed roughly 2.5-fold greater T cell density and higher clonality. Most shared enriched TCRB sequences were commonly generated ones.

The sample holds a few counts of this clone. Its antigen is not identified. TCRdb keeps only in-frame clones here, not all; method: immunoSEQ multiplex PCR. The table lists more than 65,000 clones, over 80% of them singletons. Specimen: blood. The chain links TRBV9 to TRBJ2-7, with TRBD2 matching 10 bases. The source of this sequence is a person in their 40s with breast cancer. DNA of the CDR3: TGTGCCAGCAGCTCCGGGACTAGCGACTCCTACGAGCAGTACTTC. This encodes CASSSGTSDSYEQYF.